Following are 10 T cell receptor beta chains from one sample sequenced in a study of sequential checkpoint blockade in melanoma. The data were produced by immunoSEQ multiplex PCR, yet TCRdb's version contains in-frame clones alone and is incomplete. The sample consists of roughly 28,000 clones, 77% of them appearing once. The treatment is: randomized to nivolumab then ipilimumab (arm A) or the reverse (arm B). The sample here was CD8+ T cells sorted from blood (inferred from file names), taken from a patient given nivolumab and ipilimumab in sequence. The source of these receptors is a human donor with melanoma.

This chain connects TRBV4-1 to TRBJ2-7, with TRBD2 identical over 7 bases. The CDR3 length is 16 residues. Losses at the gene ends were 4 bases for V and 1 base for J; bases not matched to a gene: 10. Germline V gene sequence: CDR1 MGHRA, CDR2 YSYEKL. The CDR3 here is CASSPTPSGGSYEQYF. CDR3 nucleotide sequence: TGCGCCAGCAGCCCAACACCTAGCGGCGGTTCCTACGAGCAGTACTTC.

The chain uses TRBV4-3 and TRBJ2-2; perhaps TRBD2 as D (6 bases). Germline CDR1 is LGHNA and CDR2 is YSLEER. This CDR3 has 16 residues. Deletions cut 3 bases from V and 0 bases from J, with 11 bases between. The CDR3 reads CASSQGGIPNTGELFF. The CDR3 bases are TGCGCCAGCAGCCAGGGCGGGATCCCGAACACCGGGGAGCTGTTTTTT.

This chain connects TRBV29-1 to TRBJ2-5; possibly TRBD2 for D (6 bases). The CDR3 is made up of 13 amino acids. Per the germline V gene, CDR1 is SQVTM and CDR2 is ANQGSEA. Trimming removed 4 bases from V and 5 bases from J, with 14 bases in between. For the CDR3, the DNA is TGCAGCGTTGTAGGAAGTAGCGGCGAGACCCAGTACTTC. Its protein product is CSVVGSSGETQYF.

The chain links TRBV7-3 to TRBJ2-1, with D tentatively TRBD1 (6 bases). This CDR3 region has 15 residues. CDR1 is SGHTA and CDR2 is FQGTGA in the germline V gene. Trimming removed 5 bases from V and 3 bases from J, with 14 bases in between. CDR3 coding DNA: TGTGCCAGCAGCCCGACTGGGGGCCACTACAATGAGCAGTTCTTC. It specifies CASSPTGGHYNEQFF.

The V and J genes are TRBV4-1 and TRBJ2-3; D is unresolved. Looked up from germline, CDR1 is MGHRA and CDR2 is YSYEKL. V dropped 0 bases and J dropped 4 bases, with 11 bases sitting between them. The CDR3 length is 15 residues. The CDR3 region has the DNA TGCGCCAGCAGCCAAGATCAGGTTACCGCAGATACGCAGTATTTT. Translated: CASSQDQVTADTQYF.

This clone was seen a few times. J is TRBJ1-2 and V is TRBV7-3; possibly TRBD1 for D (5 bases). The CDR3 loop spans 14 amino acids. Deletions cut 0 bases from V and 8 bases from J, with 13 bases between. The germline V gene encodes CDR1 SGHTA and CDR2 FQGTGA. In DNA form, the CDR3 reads TGTGCCAGCAGCTTAACCGGGGGGAAGGGAGGCTACACCTTC. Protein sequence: CASSLTGGKGGYTF.

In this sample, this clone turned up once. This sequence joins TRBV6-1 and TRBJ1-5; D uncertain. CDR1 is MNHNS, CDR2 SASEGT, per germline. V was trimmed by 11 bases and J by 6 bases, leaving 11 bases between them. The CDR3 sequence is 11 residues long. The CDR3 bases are TGTGCCTCCCACTCGAGTCAGCCCCAGCATTTT. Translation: CASHSSQPQHF.

CDR3 sequence: CASSLGGNAGYTF. CDR3 sequence (DNA): TGTGCCAGCAGCTTAGGCGGGAACGCTGGCTACACCTTC. This sequence joins TRBV7-8 and TRBJ1-2; D is uncertain. Deletions cut 1 base from V and 7 bases from J, with 10 bases between. Germline lookup yields CDR1 SGHVS and CDR2 FQNEAQ. The CDR3 totals 13 residues.

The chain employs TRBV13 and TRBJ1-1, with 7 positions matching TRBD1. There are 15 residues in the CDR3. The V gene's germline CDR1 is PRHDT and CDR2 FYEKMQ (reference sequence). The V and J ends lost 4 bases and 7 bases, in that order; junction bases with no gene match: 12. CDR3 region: CASSYRGNVGFEAFF. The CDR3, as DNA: TGTGCCAGCAGCTACAGGGGTAACGTTGGGTTTGAAGCTTTCTTT.

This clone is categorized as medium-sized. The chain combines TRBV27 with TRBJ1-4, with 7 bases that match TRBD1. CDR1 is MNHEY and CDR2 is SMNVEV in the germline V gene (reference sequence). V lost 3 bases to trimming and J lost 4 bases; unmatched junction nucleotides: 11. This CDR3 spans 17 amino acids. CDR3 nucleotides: TGTGCCAGCAGTTTGTCTCTTGGGGACAGTGATAATGAAAAACTGTTTTTT. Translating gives CASSLSLGDSDNEKLFF.